This T cell receptor (beta chain) originates from a study of T cell repertoires in cytomegalovirus infection. Looking at the study overall: The public TCR beta signatures pointed to both CMV infection and matching HLA type. Points from the study as a whole: The ex vivo response was dominated by HLA-C-restricted CMV-specific TCR beta clonotypes.

TCRdb called the reads again in MiXCR, with one record for every CDR3 protein. The sample lists roughly 500,000 distinct CDR3 sequences; 16% were seen once. V was trimmed by 5 bases and J by 0 bases, leaving 11 bases between them. The CDR3 extends over 15 amino acids. CDR1 and CDR2 from the germline V gene are SEHNR and FQNEAQ (reference sequence). This clonotype was detected ten times or more. As yet, its antigen is unknown. The genes are TRBV7-9 and TRBJ2-1; D possibly corresponds to TRBD2 (7 bases). This clonotype was sampled from a human donor in good health (CMV status not recorded). Some clones in this sample may be carry-over from other donors' samples. The sequencing sample was made of CD8+ T cells from PBMCs. CDR3: CASSPGGISYNEQFF. The CDR3 DNA reads TGTGCCAGCAGCCCGGGGGGCATCTCCTACAATGAGCAGTTCTTC.